The clone carrying this T cell receptor (beta chain) was detected a few times. This sample stems from a study of blood T cell repertoires in COVID-19. Per the original data handling: Scientists estimated how many nucleated cells there were by amplifying reference gene primers. Here immunoSEQ multiplex PCR was the method, and the copy in TCRdb shows in-frame clones only, minus some. The V and J calls and clone size come from that table; D and trimming were worked out from the DNA. Of about 110,000 clones in the sample, roughly two thirds were seen once. The CDR3 sequence is 14 residues long. CDR1 is MNHEY and CDR2 is SMNVEV in the germline V gene (reference sequence). J was trimmed by 7 bases and V by 4 bases; bases with no gene match: 8.

The clonotype originates from a human donor with acute or convalescent COVID-19. The donor label of this sample is uncertain. The sample was peripheral blood. The rearrangement uses TRBV27 and TRBJ1-1, with 8 bases identical to TRBD1. CDR3 DNA sequence: TGTGCCAGCAGTTCACGATGGACAGGGAATGAAGCTTTCTTT. Its protein product is CASSSRWTGNEAFF.